The clone carrying this T cell receptor beta chain has just a few counts. Its specificity is not known. The data were obtained in a study of lymphopenia after photon versus proton radiotherapy. Germline-derived CDR1 and CDR2 are LNHNV and YYDKDF (reference sequence). J gave up 3 bases and V 3 bases, and 1 base lay outside the gene matches. CDR3 length: 13 amino acids. Using immunoSEQ multiplex PCR, the repertoire was profiled, and TCRdb retains in-frame clones only, with some absent. The data show some 33,000 clones, roughly 90% seen once. Whole-study results and caveats: Larger post-nadir TCR diversity loss correlated inversely with survival in deceased patients. Photon-treated patients lost naive T cells and TCR diversity; proton-treated stayed stable.

This TCR derives from a woman in her 50s with pancreatic cancer. The chain joins TRBV15 to TRBJ1-2; 7 nucleotides agree with TRBD1. The source was peripheral blood, collected from a patient treated with photon-based radiotherapy. The CDR3 bases are TGTGCCACCAGCAGTGGACAGGACTATGGCTACACCTTC. It is translated as CATSSGQDYGYTF.